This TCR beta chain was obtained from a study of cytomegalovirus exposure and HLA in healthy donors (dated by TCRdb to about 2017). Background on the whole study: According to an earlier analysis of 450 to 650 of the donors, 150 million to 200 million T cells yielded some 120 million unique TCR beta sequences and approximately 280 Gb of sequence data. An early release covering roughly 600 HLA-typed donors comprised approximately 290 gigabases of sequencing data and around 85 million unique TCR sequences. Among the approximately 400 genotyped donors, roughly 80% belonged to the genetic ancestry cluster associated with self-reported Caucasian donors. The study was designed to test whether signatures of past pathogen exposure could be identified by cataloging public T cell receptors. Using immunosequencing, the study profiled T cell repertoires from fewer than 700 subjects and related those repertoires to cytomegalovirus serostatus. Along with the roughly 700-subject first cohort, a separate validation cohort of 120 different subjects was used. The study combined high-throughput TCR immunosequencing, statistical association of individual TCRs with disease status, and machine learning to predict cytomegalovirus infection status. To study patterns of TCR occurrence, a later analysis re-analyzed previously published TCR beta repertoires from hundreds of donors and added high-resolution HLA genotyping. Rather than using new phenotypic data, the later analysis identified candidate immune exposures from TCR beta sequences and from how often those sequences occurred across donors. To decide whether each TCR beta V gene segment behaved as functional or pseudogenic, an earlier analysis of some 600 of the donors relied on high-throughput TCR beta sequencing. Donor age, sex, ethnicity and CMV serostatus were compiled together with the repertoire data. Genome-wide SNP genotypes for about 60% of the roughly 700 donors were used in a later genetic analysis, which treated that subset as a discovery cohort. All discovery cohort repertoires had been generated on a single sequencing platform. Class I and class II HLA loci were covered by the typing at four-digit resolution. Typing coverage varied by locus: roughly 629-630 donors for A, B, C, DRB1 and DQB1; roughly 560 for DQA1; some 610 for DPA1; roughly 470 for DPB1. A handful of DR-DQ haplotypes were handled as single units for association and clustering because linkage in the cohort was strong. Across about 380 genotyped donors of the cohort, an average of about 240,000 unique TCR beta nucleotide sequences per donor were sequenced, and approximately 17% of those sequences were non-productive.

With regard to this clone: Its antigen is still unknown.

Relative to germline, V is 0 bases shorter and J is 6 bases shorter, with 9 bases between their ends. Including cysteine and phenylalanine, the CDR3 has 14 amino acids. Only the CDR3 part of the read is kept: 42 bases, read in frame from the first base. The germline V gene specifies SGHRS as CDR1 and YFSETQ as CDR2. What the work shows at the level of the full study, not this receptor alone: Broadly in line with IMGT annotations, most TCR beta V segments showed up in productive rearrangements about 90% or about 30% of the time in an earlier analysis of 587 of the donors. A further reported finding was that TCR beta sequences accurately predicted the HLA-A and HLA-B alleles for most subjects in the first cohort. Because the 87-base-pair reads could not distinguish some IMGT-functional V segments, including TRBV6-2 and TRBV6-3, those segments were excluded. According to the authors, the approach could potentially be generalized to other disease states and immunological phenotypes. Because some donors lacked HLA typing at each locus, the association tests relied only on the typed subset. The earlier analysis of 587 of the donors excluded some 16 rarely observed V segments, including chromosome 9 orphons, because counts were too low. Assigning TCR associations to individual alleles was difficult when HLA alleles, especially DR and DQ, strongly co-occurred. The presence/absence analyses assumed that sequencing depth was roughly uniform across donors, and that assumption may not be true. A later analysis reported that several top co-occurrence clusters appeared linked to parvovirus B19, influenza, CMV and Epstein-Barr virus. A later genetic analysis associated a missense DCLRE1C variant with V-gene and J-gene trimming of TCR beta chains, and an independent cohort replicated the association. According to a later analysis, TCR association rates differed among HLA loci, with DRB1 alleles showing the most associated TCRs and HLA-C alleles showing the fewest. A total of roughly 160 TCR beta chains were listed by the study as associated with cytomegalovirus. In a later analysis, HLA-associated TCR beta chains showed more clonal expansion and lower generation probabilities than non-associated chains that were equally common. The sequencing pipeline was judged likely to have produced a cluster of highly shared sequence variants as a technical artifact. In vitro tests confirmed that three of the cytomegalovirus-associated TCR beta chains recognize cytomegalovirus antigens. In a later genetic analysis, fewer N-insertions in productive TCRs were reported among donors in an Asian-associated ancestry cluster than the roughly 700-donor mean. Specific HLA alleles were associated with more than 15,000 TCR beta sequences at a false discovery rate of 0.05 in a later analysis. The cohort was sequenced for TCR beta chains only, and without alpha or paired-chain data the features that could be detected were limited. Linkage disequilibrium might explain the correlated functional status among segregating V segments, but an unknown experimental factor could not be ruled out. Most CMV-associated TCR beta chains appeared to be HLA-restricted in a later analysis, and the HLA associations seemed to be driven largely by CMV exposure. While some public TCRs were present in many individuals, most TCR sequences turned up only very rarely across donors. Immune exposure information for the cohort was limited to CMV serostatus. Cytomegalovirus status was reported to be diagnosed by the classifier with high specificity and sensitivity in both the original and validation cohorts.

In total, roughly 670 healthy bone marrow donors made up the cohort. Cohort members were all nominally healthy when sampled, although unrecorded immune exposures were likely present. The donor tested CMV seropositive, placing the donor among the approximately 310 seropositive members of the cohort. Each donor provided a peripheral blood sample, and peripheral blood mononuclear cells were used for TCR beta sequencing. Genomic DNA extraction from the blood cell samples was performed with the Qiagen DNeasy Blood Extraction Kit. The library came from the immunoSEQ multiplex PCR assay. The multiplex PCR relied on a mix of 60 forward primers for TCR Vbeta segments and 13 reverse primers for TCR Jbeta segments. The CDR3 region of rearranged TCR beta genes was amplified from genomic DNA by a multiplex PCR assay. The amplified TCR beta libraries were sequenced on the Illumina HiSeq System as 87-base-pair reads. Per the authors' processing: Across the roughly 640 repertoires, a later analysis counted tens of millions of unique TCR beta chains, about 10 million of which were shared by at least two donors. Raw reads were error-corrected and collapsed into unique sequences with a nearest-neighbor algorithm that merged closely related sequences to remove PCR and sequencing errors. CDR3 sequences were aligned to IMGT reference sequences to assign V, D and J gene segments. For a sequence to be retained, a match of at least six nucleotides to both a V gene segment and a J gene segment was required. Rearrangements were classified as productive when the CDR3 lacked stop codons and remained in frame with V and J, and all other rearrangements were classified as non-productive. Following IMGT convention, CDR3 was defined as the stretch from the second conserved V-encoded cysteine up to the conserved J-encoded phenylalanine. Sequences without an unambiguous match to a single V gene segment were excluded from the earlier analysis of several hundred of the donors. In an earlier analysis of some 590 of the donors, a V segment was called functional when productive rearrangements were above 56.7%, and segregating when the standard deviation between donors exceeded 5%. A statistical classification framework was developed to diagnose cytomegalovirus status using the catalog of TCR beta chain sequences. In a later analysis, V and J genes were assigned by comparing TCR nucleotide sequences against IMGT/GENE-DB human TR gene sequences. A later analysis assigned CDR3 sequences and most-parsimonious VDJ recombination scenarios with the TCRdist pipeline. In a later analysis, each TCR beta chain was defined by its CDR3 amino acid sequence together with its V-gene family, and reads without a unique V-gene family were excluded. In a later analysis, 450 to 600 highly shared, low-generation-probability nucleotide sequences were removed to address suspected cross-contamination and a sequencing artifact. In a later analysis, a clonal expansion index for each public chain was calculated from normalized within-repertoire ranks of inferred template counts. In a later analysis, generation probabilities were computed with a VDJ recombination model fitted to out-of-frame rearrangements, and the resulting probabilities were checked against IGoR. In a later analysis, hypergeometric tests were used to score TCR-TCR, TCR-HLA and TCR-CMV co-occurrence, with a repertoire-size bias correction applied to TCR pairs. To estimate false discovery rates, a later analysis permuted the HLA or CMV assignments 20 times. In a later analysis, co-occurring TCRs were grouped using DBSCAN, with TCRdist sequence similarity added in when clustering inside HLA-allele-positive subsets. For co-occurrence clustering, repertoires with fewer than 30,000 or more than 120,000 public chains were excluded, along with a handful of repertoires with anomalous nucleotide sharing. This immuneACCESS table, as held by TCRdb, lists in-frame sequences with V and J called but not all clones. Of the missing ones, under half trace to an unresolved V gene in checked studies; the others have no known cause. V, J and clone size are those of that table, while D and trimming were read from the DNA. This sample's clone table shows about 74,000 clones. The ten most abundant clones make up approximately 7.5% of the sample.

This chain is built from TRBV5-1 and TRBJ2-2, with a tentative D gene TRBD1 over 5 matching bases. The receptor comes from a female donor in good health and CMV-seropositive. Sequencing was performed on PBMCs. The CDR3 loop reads CASSLEIGAGELFF. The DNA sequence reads TGCGCCAGCAGCTTGGAAATAGGGGCCGGGGAGCTGTTTTTT.